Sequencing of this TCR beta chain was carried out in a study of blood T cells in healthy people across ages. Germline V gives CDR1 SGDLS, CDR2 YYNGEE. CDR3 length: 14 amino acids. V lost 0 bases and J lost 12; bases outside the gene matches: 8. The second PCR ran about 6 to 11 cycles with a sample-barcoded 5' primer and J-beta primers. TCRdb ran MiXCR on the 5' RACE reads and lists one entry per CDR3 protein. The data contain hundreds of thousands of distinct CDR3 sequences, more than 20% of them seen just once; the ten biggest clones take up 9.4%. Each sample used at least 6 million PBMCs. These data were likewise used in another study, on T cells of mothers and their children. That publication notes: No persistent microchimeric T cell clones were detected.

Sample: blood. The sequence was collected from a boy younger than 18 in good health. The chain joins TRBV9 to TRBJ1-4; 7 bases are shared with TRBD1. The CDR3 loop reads CASSVDPVGTELFF. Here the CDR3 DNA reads TGTGCCAGCAGCGTAGACCCCGTTGGGACAGAACTGTTTTTT.